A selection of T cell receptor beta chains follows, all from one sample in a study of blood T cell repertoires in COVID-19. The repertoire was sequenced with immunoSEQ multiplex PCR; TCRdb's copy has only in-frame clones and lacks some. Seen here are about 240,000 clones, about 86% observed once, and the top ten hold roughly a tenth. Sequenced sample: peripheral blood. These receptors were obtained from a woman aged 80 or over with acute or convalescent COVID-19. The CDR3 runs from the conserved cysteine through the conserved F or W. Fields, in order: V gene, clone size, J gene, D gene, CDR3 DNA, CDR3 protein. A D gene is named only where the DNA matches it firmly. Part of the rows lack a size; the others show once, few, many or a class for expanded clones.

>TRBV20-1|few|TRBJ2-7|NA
TGCAGGGTAAACCAGGGGGGCGAGCAGTACTTC
CRVNQGGEQYF
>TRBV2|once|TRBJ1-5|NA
TGTGCCAGCAGTACCGGCGGGGGTAGCAATCAGCCCCAGCATTTT
CASSTGGGSNQPQHF
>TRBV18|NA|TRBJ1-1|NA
TGTGCCAGCTCAACTCGCCGGGACAAGAACACTGAAGCTTTCTTT
CASSTRRDKNTEAFF
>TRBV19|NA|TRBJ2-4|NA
TGTGCCAGTAGTTCTCGGGCAGGGTTGAACATTCAGTACTTC
CASSSRAGLNIQYF
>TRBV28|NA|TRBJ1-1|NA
TGTGCCAGCAGTTTCGGCAGGTGGAACACTGAAGCTTTCTTT
CASSFGRWNTEAFF
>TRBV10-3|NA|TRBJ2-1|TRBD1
TGTGCCATCAGCCGCGGACAGGTCTTTAATGAGCAGTTCTTC
CAISRGQVFNEQFF
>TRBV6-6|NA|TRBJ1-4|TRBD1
TGTGCCAGCAGTCTGCCGGGACAGGGTAATGAAAAACTGTTTTTT
CASSLPGQGNEKLFF
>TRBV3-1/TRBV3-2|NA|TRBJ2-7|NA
TGTGCCAGCAGCCAAGAGAGGCGGGGGCTTTCCTACGAGCAGTACTTC
CASSQERRGLSYEQYF
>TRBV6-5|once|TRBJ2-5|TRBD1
TGTGCCAGCAGTAGACCGGGACAGGGGAAGGAGACCCAGTACTTC
CASSRPGQGKETQYF
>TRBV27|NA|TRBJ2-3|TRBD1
TGTGCCAGCAGCACTGACAGGGTGGTGACAGATACGCAGTATTTT
CASSTDRVVTDTQYF
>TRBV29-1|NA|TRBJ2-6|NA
TGCAGCGTTGTCGTGACTGCCGAATCTGGGGCCAACGTCCTGACTTTC
CSVVVTAESGANVLTF
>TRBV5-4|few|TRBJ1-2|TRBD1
TGTGCCAGCGGCCGTGGACAGGGAAACTATGGCTACACCTTC
CASGRGQGNYGYTF